The 16 T cell receptor beta chains listed next were all sequenced from one sample in a study of blood T cell repertoires in COVID-19. The method was immunoSEQ multiplex PCR; TCRdb's version includes in-frame clones alone and lacks a portion of them. The sample contains some 54,000 clones, about four fifths of which appear only once. What was sequenced was peripheral blood. The receptors derive from a woman of 80 years or more with COVID-19, enrolled during active disease.

The V gene is TRBV18, the J gene TRBJ1-1; a possible D gene is TRBD1 (6 bases). CDR3 size: 13 residues. CDR1 is KGHSH and CDR2 is LQKENI in the germline V gene. V was pared by 4 bases and J by 2 bases, with 8 bases between. CDR3 coding DNA: TGTGCCAGCTCACTTGGGACAAACACTGAAGCTTTCTTT. This gives the protein CASSLGTNTEAFF.

This chain links TRBV6-4 with TRBJ1-2, with D possibly being TRBD1 (5 bases). Germline V gene lookup returns CDR1 MRHNA and CDR2 SNTAGT. The ends were cut back, 2 bases at V and 0 bases at J, with 10 bases in the middle. CDR3 length: 15 residues. The CDR3 nucleotides are TGTGCCAGCAGTGACGGGGCAGGAGCTAACTATGGCTACACCTTC. Its protein product is CASSDGAGANYGYTF.

This chain's CDR3 is CASSLALGQFSEQYF. The CDR3 bases are TGTGCCAGCAGCTTAGCCCTAGGACAGTTCAGCGAGCAGTACTTC. The V gene is TRBV11-2, the J gene TRBJ2-7, with TRBD1 as a possible D gene (6 bases). With 1 base removed from V and 6 bases from J, the gap between germline ends came to 16 bases. Germline CDR1 SGHAT, CDR2 FQNNGV. The CDR3 extends over 15 amino acids. The whole variable domain, remainder taken from reference TRBV11-2 and TRBJ2-7, is EAGVAQSPRYKIIEKRQSVAFWCNPISGHATLYWYQQILGQGPKLLIQFQNNGVVDDSQLPKDRFSAERLKGVDSTLKIQPAKLEDSAVYLCASSLALGQFSEQYFGPGTRLTVT.

This clone was observed once. The chain carries TRBV7-6 and TRBJ2-1, with 8 bases identical to TRBD2. Germline assignment: CDR1 SGHVS and CDR2 FNYEAQ. This CDR3 contains 16 residues. With V trimmed by 4 bases and J by 0 bases, 5 bases remained unmatched. The CDR3 DNA reads TGTGCCAGCAGCTATGTAGCGGGAATCTCCTACAATGAGCAGTTCTTC. Its translation is CASSYVAGISYNEQFF.

This chain links TRBV18 with TRBJ1-1; 9 bases are shared with TRBD1. Germline V gene data show CDR1 as KGHSH and CDR2 as LQKENI. The junction had 12 bases not matched to a gene; V was cut back by 6 bases and J by 1 base. The CDR3 is 17 amino acids. Written as DNA, the CDR3 is TGTGCCAGCTCCTTCGGGACAGGGATAAGGAGGAACACTGAAGCTTTCTTT. Translating gives CASSFGTGIRRNTEAFF.

The table lists this clone with a count of one. The V call is TRBV5-4, the J call TRBJ2-4; 9 bases fit TRBD2. The CDR3 has 16 amino acids. Looked up from germline, CDR1 is SGHNT and CDR2 is YYREEE (reference sequence). V shed 3 bases, J shed 8 bases, and the junction held 12 bases outside the gene matches. The CDR3 reads CASSWAGGPQGDIQYF. DNA of the CDR3: TGTGCCAGCAGCTGGGCGGGGGGGCCGCAGGGTGACATTCAGTACTTC.

The rearrangement joins TRBV12-5 to TRBJ1-5; D is ambiguous. Trimming removed 5 bases at V and 0 bases at J, with 8 bases between. This CDR3 spans 14 amino acids. Germline V lookup: CDR1 LGHNT, CDR2 FRNRAP. Here the CDR3 reads CASGRTDSNQPQHF. CDR3 in DNA: TGTGCTAGTGGTCGCACAGATAGCAATCAGCCCCAGCATTTT.

This clone was recorded only once. The sample has other DNA sequences that encode this CDR3 too. The J gene is TRBJ2-7, the V gene TRBV5-1, with TRBD1 as a possible D gene (6 bases). Germline-derived CDR1 and CDR2 are SGHRS and YFSETQ. CDR3 size: 14 residues. With 2 bases removed from V and 3 bases from J, the gap between germline ends came to 12 bases. CDR3 in amino acids: CASSFERGSYEQYF. In DNA form, the CDR3 reads TGCGCCAGCAGCTTCGAAAGGGGGAGCTACGAGCAGTACTTC.

The CDR3 DNA follows: TGTGCCAGTAGTATAGCGGGGTCGAATGAGCAGTTCTTC. Its translation: CASSIAGSNEQFF. V and J are TRBV19 and TRBJ2-1; perhaps TRBD2 as D (5 bases). Germline V CDR1 and CDR2: LNHDA, SQIVND (reference sequence). The V and J ends lost 1 base and 7 bases respectively, with 8 bases between them. This CDR3 region has 13 residues.

Note on this clone: An end of the junction differs from the germline gene, which may be a read error. V and J are TRBV2 and TRBJ2-7, with TRBD2 identical over 7 bases. CDR1 and CDR2 (germline): SNHLY, FYNNEI. The CDR3 consists of 10 residues. The CDR3 sequence is CASGWTSGSF. DNA for the CDR3: TGTGCCAGCGGATGGACTAGTGGGAGTTTC.

This chain uses TRBV2 with TRBJ2-7, with 10 nucleotides matching TRBD2. Trimming at V came to 7 bases and at J to 0 bases, leaving 3 bases not matched to a gene. The length of the CDR3 is 14 residues. Germline CDR1 is SNHLY and CDR2 is FYNNEI. Here the CDR3 DNA reads TGTGCCAGCACCTCTAGCGGGAGCTCCTACGAGCAGTACTTC. Translation: CASTSSGSSYEQYF.

J is TRBJ2-1 and V is TRBV4-1; TRBD2 aligns across 7 bases. V dropped 4 bases and J dropped 2; count of bases not matched to a gene: 8. The germline V gene encodes CDR1 MGHRA and CDR2 YSYEKL. This CDR3 has 16 residues. The CDR3 protein is CASSPGAGATYNEQFF. DNA of the CDR3: TGCGCCAGCAGCCCTGGGGCGGGAGCGACCTACAATGAGCAGTTCTTC.

The sample holds one count of this clone. The CDR3: CASSSSVPGREQFF. Here the CDR3 DNA reads TGTGCCAGCAGCTCAAGCGTTCCGGGTCGGGAGCAGTTCTTC. J is TRBJ2-1 and V is TRBV7-9; D remains unclear. CDR3 length equals 14 residues. V lost 4 bases, J lost 10 bases, and 17 bases lay in between. Germline V gene lookup returns CDR1 SEHNR and CDR2 FQNEAQ (reference sequence).

This chain's CDR3 is CASRQGGIYEQYF. CDR3 sequence (DNA): TGTGCCAGCAGGCAGGGAGGGATCTACGAGCAGTACTTC. The chain links TRBV28 to TRBJ2-7; 7 nucleotides agree with TRBD2. Germline lookup yields CDR1 MDHEN and CDR2 SYDVKM. The CDR3 runs 13 residues. Trimming took 6 bases from V and 3 from J; bases not matched to a gene: 5.

The J gene is TRBJ2-7, the V gene TRBV7-9, with 11 bases fitting TRBD2. Germline V gene sequence: CDR1 SEHNR, CDR2 FQNEAQ (reference sequence). Trimming took 1 base from V and 2 from J; bases not matched to a gene: 4. The CDR3 covers 16 residues. Written as DNA, the CDR3 is TGTGCCAGCAGCTTAGGTTCTAGCGGGGGGACCTACGAGCAGTACTTC. Translated, it gives CASSLGSSGGTYEQYF.

This clone has only a few counts. This chain connects TRBV2 to TRBJ1-6; 8 bases fit TRBD1. This CDR3 is built from 17 residues. Germline-derived CDR1 and CDR2 are SNHLY and FYNNEI. Trimming took 6 bases from V and 3 from J; bases not matched to a gene: 10. CDR3 sequence reads: CASSKGQGANYNSPLHF. The CDR3 DNA reads as TGTGCCAGCAGCAAAGGACAGGGAGCTAACTATAATTCACCCCTCCACTTT.